This TCR beta chain derives from a study of chronic HIV infection and antiretroviral therapy. Using its own MiXCR run on the 5' RACE reads, TCRdb lists one record per CDR3 protein. The sample holds approximately 30,000 distinct CDR3 sequences; roughly 8.7% are singletons and the top ten take more than 2%. Trimming removed 4 bases from V and 1 base from J, with 15 bases in between. CDR1 DFQATT and CDR2 SNEGSKA come from the germline V gene (reference sequence). The CDR3 loop spans 15 amino acids. This clonotype originated in an adult who had HIV and had not received antiretroviral therapy, or was an uninfected healthy control (not recorded which). Sequenced sample: peripheral blood. The rearrangement uses TRBV20-1 and TRBJ2-3, with D possibly being TRBD1 (6 bases). CDR3 nucleotides: TGCAGTGCTAACCTGGACAGCGGCGGCACAGATACGCAGTATTTT. Protein: CSANLDSGGTDTQYF.